This T cell receptor (beta chain) was sequenced for a study of T cell responses to AZD1222 COVID-19 vaccine. The study's findings and limits: Baseline testing showed seropositivity in only a handful of AZD1222 recipients.

This clone has only a few counts. What it recognizes is unknown. Using immunoSEQ multiplex PCR, the repertoire was profiled, and TCRdb retains in-frame clones only, with some absent. The repertoire holds tens of thousands of clones, with more than 60% as singletons. The CDR3 has 14 amino acids. Germline V lookup: CDR1 MGHRA, CDR2 YSYEKL. V lost 0 bases to trimming and J lost 7 bases, with 10 bases between them. Here the sequenced sample was peripheral blood, taken 28 days after the second AZD1222 dose. This TCR was sampled from an adult who received the AZD1222 COVID-19 vaccine. The V call is TRBV4-1, the J call TRBJ1-5; possible D gene TRBD1, 5 bases. Here the CDR3 DNA reads TGCGCCAGCAGCCAAGAAATGAGGGGCCAGCCCCAGCATTTT. This gives the protein CASSQEMRGQPQHF.